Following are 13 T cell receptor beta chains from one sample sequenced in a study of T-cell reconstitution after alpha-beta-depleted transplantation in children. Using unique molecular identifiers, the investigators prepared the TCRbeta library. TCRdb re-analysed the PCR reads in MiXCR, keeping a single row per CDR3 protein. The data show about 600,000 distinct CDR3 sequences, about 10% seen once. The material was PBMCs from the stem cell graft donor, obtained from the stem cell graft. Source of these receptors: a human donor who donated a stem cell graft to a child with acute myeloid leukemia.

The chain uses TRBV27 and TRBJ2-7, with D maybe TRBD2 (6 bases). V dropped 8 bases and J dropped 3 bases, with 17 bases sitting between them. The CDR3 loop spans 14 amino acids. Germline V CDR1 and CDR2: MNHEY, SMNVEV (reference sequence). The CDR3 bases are TGTGCCAGCGGTTGGGGGGTCAGAAACTACGAGCAGTACTTC. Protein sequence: CASGWGVRNYEQYF.

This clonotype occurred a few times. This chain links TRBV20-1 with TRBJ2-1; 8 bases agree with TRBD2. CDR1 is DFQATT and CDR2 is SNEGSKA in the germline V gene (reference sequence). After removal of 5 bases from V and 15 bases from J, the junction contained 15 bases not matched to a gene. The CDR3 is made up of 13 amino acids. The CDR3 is CSAATGTREFGFF. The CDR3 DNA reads TGCAGTGCTGCGACCGGGACTAGAGAATTTGGGTTCTTC.

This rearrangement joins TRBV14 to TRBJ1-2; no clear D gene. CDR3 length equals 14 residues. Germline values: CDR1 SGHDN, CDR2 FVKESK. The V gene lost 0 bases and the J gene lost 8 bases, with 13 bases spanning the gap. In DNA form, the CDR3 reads TGTGCCAGCAGCCAAGATTTAGGCCCGGTGGGCTACACCTTC. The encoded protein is CASSQDLGPVGYTF.

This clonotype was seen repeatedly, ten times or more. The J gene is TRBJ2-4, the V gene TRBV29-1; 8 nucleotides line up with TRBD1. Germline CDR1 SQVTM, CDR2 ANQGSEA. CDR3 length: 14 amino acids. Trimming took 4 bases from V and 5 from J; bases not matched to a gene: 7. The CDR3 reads CSVGTGTGENIQYF. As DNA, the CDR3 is TGCAGCGTTGGGACCGGGACAGGTGAAAACATTCAGTACTTC. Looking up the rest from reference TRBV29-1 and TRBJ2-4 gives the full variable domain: SAVISQKPSRDICQRGTSLTIQCQVDSQVTMMFWYRQQPGQSLTLIATANQGSEATYESGFVIDKFPISRPNLTFSTLTVSNMSPEDSSIYLCSVGTGTGENIQYFGAGTRLSVL.

The CDR3 loop is CASSVTEQETQYF. The CDR3, as DNA: TGTGCCAGCAGCGTGACGGAACAAGAGACCCAGTACTTC. The V gene is TRBV6-2 or TRBV6-3, the J gene TRBJ2-5; no reliable D call. V lost 6 bases and J 2 bases, leaving 10 bases between the germline ends. Germline V gene sequence: CDR1 MNHEY, CDR2 SVGEGT. The CDR3 loop spans 13 amino acids.

CDR3 residues: CASSHTGTDYGYTF. Written as DNA, the CDR3 is TGCGCCAGCAGCCACACCGGGACGGACTATGGCTACACCTTC. The rearrangement joins TRBV5-1 to TRBJ1-2, with D possibly matching TRBD1 (5 bases). The CDR3 is 14 amino acids. Germline V gene data show CDR1 as SGHRS and CDR2 as YFSETQ. The germline V and J ends were trimmed by 4 bases and 3 bases, with 13 bases remaining between them.

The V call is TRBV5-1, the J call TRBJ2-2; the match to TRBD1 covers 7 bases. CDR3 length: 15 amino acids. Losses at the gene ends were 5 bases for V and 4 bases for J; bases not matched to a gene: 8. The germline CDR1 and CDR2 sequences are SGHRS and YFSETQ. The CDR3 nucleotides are TGCGCCAGCAGAGGGACAGCCGAGGGCACCGGGGAGCTGTTTTTT. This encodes CASRGTAEGTGELFF. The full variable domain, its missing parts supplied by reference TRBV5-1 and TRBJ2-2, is KAGVTQTPRYLIKTRGQQVTLSCSPISGHRSVSWYQQTPGQGLQFLFEYFSETQRNKGNFPGRFSGRQFSNSRSEMNVSTLELGDSALYLCASRGTAEGTGELFFGEGSRLTVL.

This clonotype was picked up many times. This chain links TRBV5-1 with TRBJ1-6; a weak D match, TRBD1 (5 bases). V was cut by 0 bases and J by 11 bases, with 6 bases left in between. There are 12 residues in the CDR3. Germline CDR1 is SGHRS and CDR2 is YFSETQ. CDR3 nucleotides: TGCGCCAGCAGCTTGGAGGGACCACCCCTCCACTTT. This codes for CASSLEGPPLHF.

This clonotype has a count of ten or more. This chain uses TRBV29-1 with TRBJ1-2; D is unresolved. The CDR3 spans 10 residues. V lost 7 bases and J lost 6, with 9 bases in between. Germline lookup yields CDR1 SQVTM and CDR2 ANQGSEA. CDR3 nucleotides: TGCAGCGCCGGGGAGGATGGCTACACCTTC. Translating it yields CSAGEDGYTF.

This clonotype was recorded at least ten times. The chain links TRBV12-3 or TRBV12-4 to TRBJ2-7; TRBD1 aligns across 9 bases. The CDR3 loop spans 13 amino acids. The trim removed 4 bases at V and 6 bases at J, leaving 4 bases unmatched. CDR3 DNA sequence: TGTGCCAGCAGTTGGGGGGACAGGGTCGAGCAGTACTTC. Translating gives CASSWGDRVEQYF.

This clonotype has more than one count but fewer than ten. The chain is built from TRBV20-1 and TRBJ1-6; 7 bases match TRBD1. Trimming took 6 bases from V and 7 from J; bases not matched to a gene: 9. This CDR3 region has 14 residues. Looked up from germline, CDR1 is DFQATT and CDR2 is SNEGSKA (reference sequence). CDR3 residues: CSAMTGQENSPLHF. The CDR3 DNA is TGCAGTGCCATGACAGGGCAAGAGAATTCACCCCTCCACTTT.

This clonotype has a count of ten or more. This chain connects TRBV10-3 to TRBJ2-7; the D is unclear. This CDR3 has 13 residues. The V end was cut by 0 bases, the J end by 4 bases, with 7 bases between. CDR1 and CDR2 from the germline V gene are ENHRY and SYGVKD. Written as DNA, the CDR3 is TGTGCCATCAGTGAGTCGACGGTATACGAGCAGTACTTC. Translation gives CAISESTVYEQYF.

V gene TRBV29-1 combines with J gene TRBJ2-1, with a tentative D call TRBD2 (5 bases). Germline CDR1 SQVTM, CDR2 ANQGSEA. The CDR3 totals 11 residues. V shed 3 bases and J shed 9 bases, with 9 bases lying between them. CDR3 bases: TGCAGCGTTGATGAGCGGTTTGAGCAGTTCTTC. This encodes CSVDERFEQFF.